This TCR beta chain was documented in a study of post-analysis software for immune sequencing data. Study details: The patients showed relapsing-remitting, secondary progressive and progressive-relapsing multiple sclerosis courses.

Unique molecular identifiers were carried by the TCR beta cDNA libraries. TCRdb itself ran the PCR reads through MiXCR, one entry per CDR3 protein. The sample yields over 700,000 distinct CDR3 sequences, 30% seen once. Germline V gene lookup returns CDR1 MNHEY and CDR2 SMNVEV (reference sequence). The CDR3 contains 16 residues. Worth noting for this clonotype: Its antigen is currently unknown. The germline gene is not matched at one end of the junction; a read error may be the cause.

Findings and caveats of the study: Under F measure analysis, samples from one preparation batch co-clustered strongly. Among five TRBV segments more frequent in patients than controls were TRBV5-6, TRBV5-1 and TRBV20-1. For normalized Chao1 diversity, multiple sclerosis patients scored significantly lower than controls did.

The specimen was blood. This clonotype was obtained from a girl aged 10 to 17 with multiple sclerosis. This rearrangement joins TRBV27 to TRBJ2-3; D assignment may be TRBD1 or TRBD2 (6 bases each). Written as DNA, the CDR3 is TGTGCCGGCAGGCCCTTCCCGGGGGCTTACACAGATACGCAGTATTTT. It yields the protein CAGRPFPGAYTDTQYF.